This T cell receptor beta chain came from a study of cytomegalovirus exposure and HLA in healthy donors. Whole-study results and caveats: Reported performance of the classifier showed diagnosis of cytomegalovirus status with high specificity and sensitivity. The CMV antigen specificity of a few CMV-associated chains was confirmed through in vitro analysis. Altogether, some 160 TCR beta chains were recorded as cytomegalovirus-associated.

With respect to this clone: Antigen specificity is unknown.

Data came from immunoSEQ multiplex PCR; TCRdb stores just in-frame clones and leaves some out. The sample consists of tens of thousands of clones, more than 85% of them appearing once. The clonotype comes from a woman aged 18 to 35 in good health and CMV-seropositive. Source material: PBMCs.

As DNA, the CDR3 is TGCGCCAGCAGCCAAGGGGAGAATCAGCCCCAGCATTTT. This sequence encodes CASSQGENQPQHF. This rearrangement joins TRBV4-1 to TRBJ1-5, with D unclear. With 1 base removed from V and 4 bases from J, the gap between germline ends came to 5 bases. CDR3 size: 13 residues. The germline V gene encodes CDR1 MGHRA and CDR2 YSYEKL.